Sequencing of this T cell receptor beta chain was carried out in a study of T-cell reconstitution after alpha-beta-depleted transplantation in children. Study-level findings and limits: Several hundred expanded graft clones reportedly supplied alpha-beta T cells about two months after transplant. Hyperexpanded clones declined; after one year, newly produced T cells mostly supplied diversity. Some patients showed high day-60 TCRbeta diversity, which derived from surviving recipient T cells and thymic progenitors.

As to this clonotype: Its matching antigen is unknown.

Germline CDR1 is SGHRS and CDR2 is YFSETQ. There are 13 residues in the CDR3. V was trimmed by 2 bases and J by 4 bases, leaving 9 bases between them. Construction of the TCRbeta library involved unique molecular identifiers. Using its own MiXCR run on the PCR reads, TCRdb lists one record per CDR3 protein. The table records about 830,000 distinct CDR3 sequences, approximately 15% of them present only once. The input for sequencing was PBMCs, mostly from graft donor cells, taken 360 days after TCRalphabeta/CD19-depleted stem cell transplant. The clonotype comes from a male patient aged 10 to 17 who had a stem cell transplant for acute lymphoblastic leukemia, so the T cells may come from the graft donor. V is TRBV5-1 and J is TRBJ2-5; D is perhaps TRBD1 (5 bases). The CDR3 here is CASSFDSRETQYF. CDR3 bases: TGCGCCAGCAGCTTCGACAGTAGAGAGACCCAGTACTTC.